The clone carrying this T cell receptor beta chain was seen repeatedly, ten times or more. These data originate in a study of T cells in Graves' hyperthyroidism and ophthalmopathy. The investigators amplified TCR beta CDR3 regions from RNA transcripts. The TCR CDR3 first-round RT-PCR relied on the HTBI primer set. TCRdb re-analysed the multiplex PCR reads in MiXCR, keeping a single row per CDR3 protein. This sample has roughly 380,000 distinct CDR3 sequences, with around 14% found just once. In germline, CDR1 is GTSNPN, CDR2 SVGIG (reference sequence). Trimming removed 0 bases at V and 6 bases at J, with 5 bases between. The CDR3 covers 12 residues. Diagnoses were made from clinical symptoms, serum measures (thyroxine and TRAb), thyroid ultrasound and orbital computed tomography.

This chain uses TRBV30 with TRBJ2-2; no clear D gene. Input material: blood. The receptor comes from a woman aged 55-75 years with Graves' hyperthyroidism. The CDR3 nucleotides are TGTGCCTGGAGTGTTCCCCCCGGGGAGCTGTTTTTT. It codes for CAWSVPPGELFF.